Following are 25 T cell receptor beta chains from one sample sequenced in a study of early T cells in non-severe SARS-CoV-2 infection. One entry per CDR3 protein, called by TCRdb with MiXCR from the 5' RACE reads. The sample records roughly 120,000 distinct CDR3 sequences, roughly 12% being singletons. The material was whole blood, obtained at baseline. The origin of the receptors is an adult who was a healthcare worker with PCR-confirmed SARS-CoV-2 infection or an uninfected control (not recorded which).

The chain's CDR3 is CASSLGTSHGYTF. CDR3 nucleotides: TGTGCCAGCAGCTTAGGAACAAGCCATGGCTACACCTTC. The chain joins TRBV7-9 to TRBJ1-2; unclear D gene. CDR1 and CDR2 (germline): SEHNR, FQNEAQ (reference sequence). V was clipped by 1 base and J by 6 bases, with 9 bases between them. The CDR3 runs to 13 residues.

In this sample, this clonotype turned up many times. The V gene is TRBV28, the J gene TRBJ2-7; TRBD1 aligns across 7 bases. Trimming at V came to 3 bases and at J to 2 bases, leaving 4 bases not matched to a gene. The CDR3 is made up of 14 amino acids. Germline CDR1 MDHEN, CDR2 SYDVKM. For the CDR3, the DNA is TGTGCCAGCAGTTTTGGGGACAGTACCTACGAGCAGTACTTC. Encoded protein: CASSFGDSTYEQYF.

In this sample, this clonotype turned up a few times. This chain links TRBV30 with TRBJ2-3; TRBD1 agrees at 8 bases. The CDR3 consists of 15 residues. The V and J ends lost 2 bases and 1 base, in that order; junction bases with no gene match: 5. Per germline, CDR1 GTSNPN and CDR2 SVGIG (reference sequence). The CDR3: CAWSTSRGRTDTQYF. The CDR3 DNA reads as TGTGCCTGGAGTACAAGCAGGGGGCGCACAGATACGCAGTATTTT.

This clonotype was recorded a few times. The chain carries TRBV12-3 or TRBV12-4 and TRBJ1-5; D perhaps matches TRBD1 (5 bases). CDR3 size: 12 residues. V dropped 10 bases and J dropped 6 bases, with 13 bases sitting between them. The CDR3 sequence: CAIGTISQPQHF. In DNA, the CDR3 is TGTGCCATCGGGACGATAAGTCAGCCCCAGCATTTT.

In this sample, this clonotype turned up a few times. This chain uses TRBV2 with TRBJ2-7; 9 nucleotides align to TRBD1. The length of the CDR3 is 16 residues. After removal of 5 bases from V and 0 bases from J, the junction contained 8 bases not matched to a gene. The germline V gene encodes CDR1 SNHLY and CDR2 FYNNEI. Written as DNA, the CDR3 is TGTGCCAGCAGTTCTCCGGGACAGGGAATCTCCTACGAGCAGTACTTC. Translation gives CASSSPGQGISYEQYF.

This chain connects TRBV12-3 or TRBV12-4 to TRBJ1-2, with TRBD1 identical over 9 bases. The CDR3 length is 14 residues. V was pared by 5 bases and J by 5 bases, with 6 bases of the junction left unmatched. CDR3 sequence: CASSRDRVGYGYTF. For the CDR3, the DNA is TGTGCCAGCAGTCGGGACAGGGTGGGGTATGGCTACACCTTC.

This sequence joins TRBV20-1 and TRBJ2-5, with TRBD2 identical over 8 bases. The CDR3 contains 15 residues. Germline V gene sequence: CDR1 DFQATT, CDR2 SNEGSKA (reference sequence). Unmatched junction bases numbered 7, after V lost 0 bases and J lost 4 bases. In DNA form, the CDR3 reads TGCAGTGCTAGAGATGGTAGGCGGGAGGCAGAGACCCAGTACTTC. Residues: CSARDGRREAETQYF.

This clonotype was observed a few times. The chain couples TRBV9 to TRBJ2-1; D unresolved. This CDR3 is 15 amino acids long. Trimming took off 0 bases at V and 3 bases at J, with 10 bases between the two ends. Per germline, CDR1 SGDLS and CDR2 YYNGEE. In DNA form, the CDR3 reads TGTGCCAGCAGCGTAGTACCCCACGGCTACAATGAGCAGTTCTTC. Its protein product is CASSVVPHGYNEQFF.

The chain links TRBV29-1 to TRBJ1-4; D is possibly TRBD1 (5 bases). Germline values: CDR1 SQVTM, CDR2 ANQGSEA. This CDR3 has 13 amino acids. The germline V and J ends were trimmed by 2 bases and 6 bases, with 10 bases remaining between them. CDR3 DNA sequence: TGCAGCGTTGAATCGGGGGAACATGAAAAACTGTTTTTT. This sequence encodes CSVESGEHEKLFF.

There are a few counts of this clonotype. The rearrangement links TRBV7-9 to TRBJ1-1; no clear D gene. Trimming cost V 2 bases and J 6 bases, with 13 bases left between them. The CDR3 totals 14 residues. CDR1 is SEHNR, CDR2 FQNEAQ, per germline (reference sequence). Written as DNA, the CDR3 is TGTGCCAGCAGCTTAATGTTTGTAAATGCTGAAGCTTTCTTT. Its translation: CASSLMFVNAEAFF.

This clonotype was seen at least ten times. The V and J genes are TRBV30 and TRBJ1-6; TRBD1 is a possible D gene (5 bases). The CDR3 covers 13 residues. Germline CDR1 reads GTSNPN; CDR2 reads SVGIG (reference sequence). Trimming removed 4 bases from V and 6 bases from J, with 10 bases in between. CDR3 residues: CAWMGVLNSPLHF. CDR3 sequence (DNA): TGTGCCTGGATGGGGGTTCTTAATTCACCCCTCCACTTT.

This clonotype was counted at least ten times. DNA of the CDR3: TGCAGTGCGCCCCACGCGAACACCGGGGAGCTGTTTTTT. Its translation: CSAPHANTGELFF. The chain uses TRBV20-1 and TRBJ2-2, with no clear D. CDR1 and CDR2 from the germline V gene are DFQATT and SNEGSKA (reference sequence). The V and J ends lost 6 bases and 0 bases respectively, with 8 bases between them. The CDR3 contains 13 residues.

V and J are TRBV29-1 and TRBJ2-7; D gene unclear. Trimming took off 4 bases at V and 5 bases at J, with 15 bases between the two ends. In germline, CDR1 is SQVTM, CDR2 ANQGSEA. The CDR3 sequence is 13 residues long. CDR3 loop: CSVARTAIDEQYF. CDR3 bases: TGCAGCGTTGCCCGGACCGCGATCGACGAGCAGTACTTC.

This clonotype was observed a handful of times. This chain uses TRBV5-1 with TRBJ2-2, with 7 bases identical to TRBD1. This CDR3 spans 15 amino acids. In germline, CDR1 is SGHRS, CDR2 YFSETQ. V dropped 3 bases and J dropped 6; count of bases not matched to a gene: 8. In DNA, the CDR3 is TGCGCCAGCAGCTCTGACAGGGCGGTAGCCGGGGAGCTGTTTTTT. Translated: CASSSDRAVAGELFF.

At least ten counts were recorded for this clonotype. The chain has TRBV2 and TRBJ2-7; D is uncertain. The CDR3 is 15 amino acids. Germline V gives CDR1 SNHLY, CDR2 FYNNEI. The V end was cut by 6 bases, the J end by 2 bases, with 17 bases between. The CDR3 protein is CASSLLNTIAYEQYF. The CDR3 DNA follows: TGTGCCAGCAGCCTATTAAACACAATAGCCTACGAGCAGTACTTC.

This sequence joins TRBV3-1 and TRBJ2-5, with 14 bases identical to TRBD2. Trimming took 3 bases from V and 1 from J; bases not matched to a gene: 13. The CDR3 is 20 amino acids. Germline V gene sequence: CDR1 LGHDT, CDR2 YNNKEL (reference sequence). The CDR3 sequence is CASSHRNPGTSGGTQETQYF. The CDR3 nucleotides read TGTGCCAGCAGCCATCGAAACCCCGGGACTAGCGGGGGAACCCAAGAGACCCAGTACTTC.

Many counts were recorded for this clonotype. The rearrangement links TRBV19 to TRBJ2-3; 7 bases line up with TRBD1. J lost 4 bases, V lost 3 bases, and 4 bases had no gene match. This CDR3 comprises 14 residues. Germline V gene data show CDR1 as LNHDA and CDR2 as SQIVND (reference sequence). CDR3 sequence: CASSIGQAADTQYF. In DNA, the CDR3 is TGTGCCAGTAGTATCGGACAGGCCGCAGATACGCAGTATTTT.

The chain employs TRBV30 and TRBJ1-4; 9 bases align to TRBD1. V shed 7 bases, J shed 7 bases, and the junction held 10 bases outside the gene matches. This CDR3 is built from 14 residues. Germline lookup yields CDR1 GTSNPN and CDR2 SVGIG (reference sequence). CDR3 region: CASKIGTGSEKLFF. DNA for the CDR3: TGTGCCTCGAAAATCGGGACAGGGTCTGAAAAACTGTTTTTT.

This CDR3 is CASSPGTGGHNEQFF. CDR3 coding DNA: TGTGCCAGCAGCCCAGGGACAGGGGGACACAATGAGCAGTTCTTC. The rearrangement uses TRBV12-3 or TRBV12-4 and TRBJ2-1; 11 nucleotides align to TRBD1. V lost 6 bases, J lost 5 bases, and 6 bases stayed unmatched. There are 15 residues in the CDR3.

This clonotype was seen only a few times. The chain combines TRBV29-1 with TRBJ2-7; D uncertain. The length of the CDR3 is 14 residues. From germline, CDR1 is SQVTM and CDR2 ANQGSEA. The V gene lost 2 bases and the J gene lost 3 bases, with 14 bases spanning the gap. The CDR3 sequence is CSVEMWTGDYEQYF. The CDR3 DNA sequence: TGCAGCGTTGAAATGTGGACGGGCGACTACGAGCAGTACTTC.

The chain recombines TRBV9 with TRBJ2-7; D remains unclear. Trimming took 6 bases from V and 0 from J, leaving 16 bases between them. This CDR3 has 15 residues. Germline V CDR1 and CDR2: SGDLS, YYNGEE. Here the CDR3 DNA reads TGTGCCAGCACCCCAGGTCCGAGTCACTCCTACGAGCAGTACTTC. Its translation: CASTPGPSHSYEQYF.

This clonotype was seen a handful of times. This rearrangement joins TRBV12-3 or TRBV12-4 to TRBJ1-4; TRBD1 aligns across 8 bases. The CDR3 is 13 residues long. J gave up 8 bases and V 6 bases, and 5 bases lay outside the gene matches. This CDR3 is CASRATGGEKLFF. The CDR3 nucleotides are TGTGCCAGCAGGGCAACAGGGGGGGAAAAACTGTTTTTT.

The CDR3 nucleotides read TGTGCCAGCAGCCAAACGGGCTCTGGGGACACCATATATTTT. It encodes CASSQTGSGDTIYF. The J gene is TRBJ1-3, the V gene TRBV14; D remains ambiguous. The CDR3 runs 14 residues. Germline lookup yields CDR1 SGHDN and CDR2 FVKESK. The ends were cut back, 2 bases at V and 8 bases at J, with 13 bases in the middle.

In its sample, this clonotype was seen a few times. The rearrangement uses TRBV10-2 and TRBJ1-1; 8 bases are shared with TRBD1. This CDR3 has 16 residues. Germline assignment: CDR1 WSHSY and CDR2 SAAADI. V was pared by 5 bases and J by 0 bases, with 8 bases of the junction left unmatched. This CDR3 reads CASSSVTGGLNTEAFF. CDR3 DNA sequence: TGCGCCAGCAGTTCCGTTACAGGGGGACTGAACACTGAAGCTTTCTTT.

The sample holds a few counts of this clonotype. The chain uses TRBV29-1 and TRBJ2-3; D not certain. The CDR3 totals 13 residues. In germline, CDR1 is SQVTM, CDR2 ANQGSEA. V shed 7 bases and J shed 0 bases, with 11 bases lying between them. The CDR3 region is CSGGGSSTDTQYF. For the CDR3, the DNA is TGCAGCGGGGGTGGCTCAAGCACAGATACGCAGTATTTT.